This TCR beta chain was recovered during a study of blood T cell repertoires in COVID-19. Deletions cut 6 bases from V and 7 bases from J, with 13 bases between. CDR3 length: 14 residues. Germline CDR1 reads MDHEN; CDR2 reads SYDVKM. Per the study methods: Amplification of reference gene primers was used by the study to estimate nucleated cell counts. Profiled with immunoSEQ multiplex PCR; TCRdb holds only in-frame clones, not every one. D and trimming come from the DNA, and the V and J calls and clone size come from that table. Among 95,000 to 110,000 clones, over 75% were seen once, and the ten largest hold 13%.

The J gene is TRBJ1-6, the V gene TRBV28; perhaps TRBD1 as D (6 bases). The sequenced material came from peripheral blood. The clonotype originates from a human donor in a cohort sampled during active or convalescent COVID-19. As DNA, the CDR3 is TGTGCCAGCAGCGACAACAGGGCCAATTCACCCCTCCACTTT. Its protein is CASSDNRANSPLHF.